This T cell receptor beta chain was sequenced in a study of blood T cell repertoires in COVID-19. About the research overall: Collection of acute and convalescent COVID-19 samples took place in the United States, Italy and Spain.

This clone was seen more than once but under ten times. J lost 9 bases, V lost 2 bases, and 6 bases had no gene match. The CDR3 contains 13 residues. Germline V CDR1 and CDR2: MDHEN, SYDVKM. Authors' analysis steps: Amplifying reference gene primers gave estimates of nucleated cell counts. The protocol was immunoSEQ multiplex PCR, while the TCRdb copy is restricted to in-frame clones and leaves out a portion. V, J and clone size were drawn from that table, and D and trimming were deduced from the DNA. The sample has around 23,000 clones, approximately 74% seen once. The TCR sequence derives from a man aged 50 or older with COVID-19, enrolled during active disease. This rearrangement joins TRBV28 to TRBJ1-2; 7 positions match TRBD1. The material sequenced was peripheral blood. CDR3 sequence (DNA): TGTGCCAGCAGTTTACAGGGGGAGACGAGCTACACCTTC. It encodes CASSLQGETSYTF.